Listed here is a single TCR beta chain. What it binds is unknown. CDR3 length: 17 amino acids. Germline CDR1 MNHNY, CDR2 SVGAGI (reference sequence). V lost 5 bases, J lost 3 bases, and 14 bases stayed unmatched. CD4+ T cells from unexposed donors were obtained before the COVID-19 pandemic (2011-2018). CD4+ T cells were isolated from the cells after about 11 days of culture. Cells permitting, SARS-CoV-2 S/N and four cold-coronavirus spikes were tested on unexposed-donor CD4+ T cells. Half the medium was replaced with IL-2 medium on days 3 and 7. Assay used: immunoSEQ multiplex PCR; TCRdb lists only in-frame clones, some missing. The table shows 18,000 or so clones, with 60% to 85% occurring only once. The data belong to a study of CD4 T cells in relation to SARS-CoV-2 and coronaviruses. Overall study context: Negative control cultures got HIV-1 Nef peptides or no peptide.

J is TRBJ2-7 and V is TRBV6-6; 9 bases line up with TRBD1. This TCR derives from a human donor in good health. Sequenced material: CD4+ T cells from PBMCs, cultured in vitro. The CDR3 sequence is CASSQARPGQGFYEQYF. CDR3 nucleotide sequence: TGTGCCAGCAGTCAGGCCCGGCCGGGACAGGGATTCTACGAGCAGTACTTC.